This is a list of T cell receptor beta chains from one sample in a study of shared clonotypes between healthy human individuals. Measured with immunoSEQ multiplex PCR; TCRdb has only the in-frame clones, and not every one. The table has around 510,000 clones, roughly 95% seen once. The sample consisted of naive CD4+ T cells sorted from blood. Receptor source: a woman younger than 45 in good health. Each CDR3 is given with its conserved first and last residue.

J,V,CDR3
TRBJ2-2,TRBV11-2,CASSLTQTGELFF
TRBJ2-7,TRBV28,CASSLGTSGTYEQYF
TRBJ1-2,TRBV29-1,CSAVLNYGYTF
TRBJ2-1,TRBV28,CASSLVREISYNEQFF
TRBJ2-7,TRBV18,CASSPRRGSHEQYF
TRBJ2-5,TRBV18,CASSPDRTQETQYF
TRBJ2-7,TRBV11-2,CASSNPRGSYEQYF
TRBJ1-4,TRBV28,CASSLRVQNNEKLFF
TRBJ1-5,TRBV28,CASSLRDRGQDQPQHF
TRBJ2-3,TRBV28,CASSLAADRTDTQYF
TRBJ1-1,TRBV10-2,CASSRTGINTEAFF
TRBJ2-2,TRBV19,CASSIGGELFF
TRBJ1-2,TRBV27,CASSLVGGPLDGYTF
TRBJ1-5,TRBV28,CASNYGGSKSNQPQHF
TRBJ1-4,TRBV29-1,CSVAIPAATNEKLFF
TRBJ2-3,TRBV5-1,CASSLAFGTDTQYF
TRBJ2-4,TRBV5-1,CASARPSSDIQYF
TRBJ1-2,TRBV5-1,CASSQGTGNYGYTF
TRBJ1-1,TRBV18,CASSPPGDSQPRYTEAFF
TRBJ1-3,TRBV2,CASSATDGNTIYF
TRBJ2-5,TRBV29-1,CSVVQASETQYF
TRBJ2-1,TRBV10-2,CASKAGPQYSEQFF
TRBJ1-5,TRBV6-1,CASTFWAEQPQHF
TRBJ2-4,TRBV2,CASSATSGRSKNIQYF
TRBJ1-1,TRBV10-3,CAISELVEGTEAFF
TRBJ1-3,TRBV30,CAWSPDTGNTIYF
TRBJ1-3,TRBV28,CASIGGGQSSGNTIYF
TRBJ2-7,TRBV5-1,CASSPTGLAGGTYEQYF
TRBJ2-6,TRBV7-3,CASAVAGANVLTF
TRBJ2-3,TRBV10-3,CAITEGMSGSTDTQYF
TRBJ1-1,TRBV7-2,CASSAGRRMNTEAFF
TRBJ1-5,TRBV19,CASSGAENNQPQHF
TRBJ1-2,TRBV27,CASIPPGDRENYGYTF
NA,TRBV2,CASSEREGVYEQYF
TRBJ2-7,TRBV5-4,CASRRGLEGVEQYF
NA,TRBV25-1,CASSEWGGTYEQYF
TRBJ1-5,TRBV4-1,CASSQGPARGDNQPQHF
TRBJ2-1,TRBV2,CASSAGTSGSQEQFF
TRBJ2-3,TRBV5-4,CASSLQGSSGVF
TRBJ1-4,TRBV4-1,CASRPRGGSEKLFF
TRBJ2-2,TRBV5-1,CASSLVPGNTGELFF
TRBJ1-4,TRBV5-1,CASSLKVSGENEKLFF
TRBJ1-1,TRBV7-9,CASSPSRGAGNTEAFF
TRBJ2-4,TRBV27,CASSLFLGQGGNIQYF
TRBJ2-1,TRBV29-1,CSAGLAGDNEQFF
TRBJ1-1,TRBV5-4,CASGYGGRHQGNTEAFF
TRBJ1-1,TRBV9,CASSVAPLGGITEAFF
TRBJ2-2,TRBV6-1,CASSEGATGHTGELFF
TRBJ2-1,TRBV5-1,CASSPPSGIRVDEQFF
TRBJ2-5,TRBV5-4,CASSLSSGVQETQYF
TRBJ1-1,TRBV18,CASSRPGQGSTGAFF
TRBJ2-6,TRBV5-1,CASSLGQGTYAGANVLTF
TRBJ2-3,TRBV5-1,CASSFTSGSVKDTQYF
TRBJ2-7,TRBV30,CAWSVLGSYEQYF
TRBJ2-3,TRBV9,CASAWTSGLTDTQYF
TRBJ1-4,TRBV7-9,CASSRRGSATNEKLFF
TRBJ2-3,TRBV4-1,CASSHSGTSSDTQYF
TRBJ2-2,TRBV18,CASSPRGTSGTIGELFF
TRBJ1-1,TRBV25-1,CASSPRTGQVAFF
TRBJ2-7,TRBV4-2,CASSQDLQGRSYEQYF